Shown below are 31 T cell receptor beta chains from a single sample sequenced in a study of shared clonotypes between healthy human individuals. Only in-frame clones appear in the TCRdb table, and some are missing; sequencing was by immunoSEQ multiplex PCR. The repertoire includes roughly 2 million clones, around 95% of them detected once, and approximately 0.13% sits in the top ten. Material for sequencing was naive CD4+ T cells sorted from blood. Subset specified: CD45RA+ positively selected. The receptors were sampled from a man aged 18 to 35 in good health.

This chain links TRBV6-1 with TRBJ2-3, with a weak D call TRBD1 (6 bases). This CDR3 is built from 15 residues. The V gene lost 5 bases and the J gene lost 0 bases, with 12 bases spanning the gap. Germline V CDR1 and CDR2: MNHNS, SASEGT. CDR3 amino acids: CASSLGQTSTDTQYF. In nucleotides, the CDR3 is TGTGCCAGCAGTCTAGGACAGACCAGCACAGATACGCAGTATTTT.

Turning to this clone: An end of the junction differs from the germline gene, which may be a read error. The chain combines TRBV5-1 with TRBJ2-3; 7 bases agree with TRBD1. Germline V gene data show CDR1 as SGHRS and CDR2 as YFSETQ. The CDR3 has 14 residues. CDR3 in DNA: TGCGCCAGCAGCTTGGCCCTGACAGGGTCCTGGTTGAATTTT. It is translated as CASSLALTGSWLNF.

This clone has only one observation. The chain joins TRBV7-2 to TRBJ1-1; a weak D match, TRBD1 (6 bases). The germline gives CDR1 SGHTA, CDR2 FQGNSA. This CDR3 spans 13 amino acids. Trimming stripped 5 bases from V and 6 bases from J, with 13 bases between. CDR3 protein: CASSRGQIAEAFF. The DNA for the CDR3 is TGTGCCAGCAGCAGAGGACAGATCGCTGAAGCTTTCTTT.

To note about this clone: Other DNA sequences of this sample code for an identical CDR3. The rearrangement links TRBV6-5 to TRBJ1-3; D not certain. The V end was cut by 5 bases, the J end by 4 bases, with 9 bases between. The CDR3 has 13 amino acids. Germline V gene data show CDR1 as MNHEY and CDR2 as SVGAGI. CDR3 sequence reads: CASSPGPGNTIYF. The CDR3 nucleotides read TGTGCCAGCAGTCCAGGACCGGGAAACACCATATATTTT.

Concerning this clone itself: Other nucleotide sequences from this sample produce the same CDR3. The chain employs TRBV6-1 and TRBJ1-6, with D unclear. The V and J ends lost 2 bases and 7 bases respectively, with 9 bases between them. This CDR3 is 14 amino acids long. The V gene's germline CDR1 is MNHNS and CDR2 SASEGT. CDR3 sequence: CASSERVGNSPLHF. The CDR3 DNA sequence: TGTGCCAGCAGTGAAAGGGTTGGGAATTCACCCCTCCACTTT.

The CDR3 loop is CASSQGRLLEQYF. CDR3 bases: TGTGCCAGCAGCCAAGGACGACTCCTCGAGCAGTACTTC. The chain couples TRBV14 to TRBJ2-7; no firm D call. Looked up from germline, CDR1 is SGHDN and CDR2 is FVKESK. The CDR3 has 13 amino acids. Trimming removed 1 base at V and 6 bases at J, with 10 bases between.

This chain links TRBV5-1 with TRBJ2-3; no clear D gene. This CDR3 contains 13 residues. Germline lookup yields CDR1 SGHRS and CDR2 YFSETQ. V was shortened by 4 bases and J by 8 bases, with 14 bases between the two germline ends. The CDR3 protein is CASSPITTVTQYF. The CDR3 DNA is TGCGCCAGCAGCCCTATCACGACTGTTACGCAGTATTTT.

The rearrangement links TRBV6-5 to TRBJ2-7, with D hard to call. This CDR3 contains 14 residues. Deletions cut 0 bases from V and 2 bases from J, with 8 bases between. In germline, CDR1 is MNHEY, CDR2 SVGAGI. CDR3 sequence (DNA): TGTGCCAGCAGTTACTCCCGGCGAACCTACGAGCAGTACTTC. Translating gives CASSYSRRTYEQYF.

The V and J genes are TRBV5-4 and TRBJ1-6, with D perhaps TRBD1 (5 bases). Trimming took off 4 bases at V and 0 bases at J, with 11 bases between the two ends. This CDR3 region has 16 residues. Germline CDR1 and CDR2: SGHNT and YYREEE (reference sequence). The CDR3 reads CASSIGHSSYNSPLHF. In DNA, the CDR3 is TGTGCCAGCAGCATCGGACATAGCTCCTATAATTCACCCCTCCACTTT. The whole variable domain, filled in from reference TRBV5-4 and TRBJ1-6, reads ETGVTQSPTHLIKTRGQQVTLRCSSQSGHNTVSWYQQALGQGPQFIFQYYREEENGRGNFPPRFSGLQFPNYSSELNVNALELDDSALYLCASSIGHSSYNSPLHFGNGTRLTVT.

The chain uses TRBV6-5 and TRBJ2-1; D may be TRBD2 (6 bases). In germline, CDR1 is MNHEY, CDR2 SVGAGI. V was shortened by 5 bases and J by 7 bases, with 18 bases between the two germline ends. The CDR3 covers 15 residues. CDR3 amino acids: CASSRGTQVGNEQFF. CDR3 sequence (DNA): TGTGCCAGCAGTCGCGGGACTCAAGTCGGGAATGAGCAGTTCTTC.

With regard to this clone: This sample also contains other DNA sequences that code for the same CDR3. V usage is TRBV6-5 and J usage is TRBJ1-2; tentatively, D is TRBD1 (5 bases). Germline CDR1 is MNHEY and CDR2 is SVGAGI. Trimming removed 5 bases at V and 8 bases at J, with 12 bases between. The CDR3 consists of 12 residues. The CDR3 DNA follows: TGTGCCAGCAGTGGTACGGGGGGAGGCTACACCTTC. Its translation: CASSGTGGGYTF.

The V gene is TRBV5-1, the J gene TRBJ2-5, with 7 nucleotides matching TRBD1. Germline CDR1 reads SGHRS; CDR2 reads YFSETQ. V dropped 4 bases and J dropped 5; count of bases not matched to a gene: 11. The CDR3 consists of 15 residues. The CDR3, as DNA: TGCGCCAGCAGCCAGTTCGACAGGGACGAGGAGACCCAGTACTTC. Protein sequence: CASSQFDRDEETQYF.

In DNA form, the CDR3 reads TGTGCCAGCTCACCACTGGGGGGAAGGTTCGATGAGCAGTTCTTC. It is translated as CASSPLGGRFDEQFF. The chain has TRBV18 and TRBJ2-1; weak D call: TRBD2 (6 bases). The ends were cut back, 1 base at V and 8 bases at J, with 15 bases in the middle. Germline values: CDR1 KGHSH, CDR2 LQKENI. The CDR3 is made up of 15 amino acids.

The rearrangement uses TRBV19 and TRBJ2-7; D might be TRBD1 (6 bases). The CDR3 covers 14 residues. Germline CDR1 and CDR2: LNHDA and SQIVND (reference sequence). The V end was cut by 7 bases, the J end by 2 bases, with 15 bases between. CDR3 in amino acids: CASTQGPGPYEQYF. CDR3 nucleotides: TGTGCCAGTACCCAGGGGCCAGGCCCCTACGAGCAGTACTTC.

The chain is built from TRBV5-4 and TRBJ2-3, with 8 bases lining up with TRBD2. This CDR3 has 14 amino acids. With 6 bases clipped from V and 3 bases from J, the junction kept 6 bases outside the gene matches. Germline CDR1 is SGHNT and CDR2 is YYREEE (reference sequence). CDR3 sequence reads: CASKSGGGTDTQYF. CDR3 DNA: TGTGCCAGCAAGAGCGGGGGCGGGACAGATACGCAGTATTTT. The entire variable domain, with the rest obtained from reference TRBV5-4 and TRBJ2-3, is as follows: ETGVTQSPTHLIKTRGQQVTLRCSSQSGHNTVSWYQQALGQGPQFIFQYYREEENGRGNFPPRFSGLQFPNYSSELNVNALELDDSALYLCASKSGGGTDTQYFGPGTRLTVL.

V and J are TRBV6-1 and TRBJ2-5; D remains ambiguous. V lost 2 bases and J lost 7, with 14 bases in between. Germline-derived CDR1 and CDR2 are MNHNS and SASEGT. This CDR3 comprises 14 residues. The DNA for the CDR3 is TGTGCCAGCAGTGAACCTGTCCTTGGTGGGACCCAGTACTTC. Protein: CASSEPVLGGTQYF.

This chain connects TRBV6-5 to TRBJ1-4, with 8 bases matching TRBD1. With V trimmed by 6 bases and J by 8 bases, 8 bases remained unmatched. Germline V gene lookup returns CDR1 MNHEY and CDR2 SVGAGI. This CDR3 region has 14 residues. CDR3 region: CASRQGASREKLFF. DNA of the CDR3: TGTGCCAGCAGGCAGGGGGCGAGCAGGGAAAAACTGTTTTTT.

A remark on this clone: An end of the junction differs from the germline gene, which may be a read error. In nucleotides, the CDR3 is TGTGCCAGCAGCCTAGGGAGACGGACAGGGGGGATAGCTTTCTTT. Translating it yields CASSLGRRTGGIAFF. The V and J genes are TRBV13 and TRBJ1-1; 10 nucleotides match TRBD1. This CDR3 spans 15 amino acids. The V gene's germline CDR1 is PRHDT and CDR2 FYEKMQ (reference sequence). The entire variable domain, with the rest obtained from reference TRBV13 and TRBJ1-1, is as follows: AAGVIQSPRHLIKEKRETATLKCYPIPRHDTVYWYQQGPGQDPQFLISFYEKMQSDKGSIPDRFSAQQFSDYHSELNMSSLELGDSALYFCASSLGRRTGGIAFFGQGTRLTVV.

This chain links TRBV25-1 with TRBJ2-3, with a tentative D call TRBD1 (5 bases). This CDR3 is built from 13 residues. The V and J ends lost 8 bases and 6 bases respectively, with 15 bases between them. Germline values: CDR1 MGHDK, CDR2 SYGVNS. The CDR3 reads CASGAWGPDTQYF. DNA for the CDR3: TGTGCCAGCGGCGCTTGGGGCCCCGATACGCAGTATTTT.

The chain combines TRBV10-3 with TRBJ2-7; TRBD1 matches at 7 bases. Germline CDR1 and CDR2: ENHRY and SYGVKD. There are 14 residues in the CDR3. The J segment lost 0 bases and the V segment lost 7 bases, leaving 6 bases of the junction unmatched. CDR3 nucleotides: TGTGCCATCAAACGGGACAGTTCCTCCTACGAGCAGTACTTC. Residues: CAIKRDSSSYEQYF.

The chain uses TRBV10-2 and TRBJ1-2; D is possibly TRBD1 (5 bases). The CDR3 length is 15 residues. Germline values: CDR1 WSHSY, CDR2 SAAADI. The V gene lost 0 bases and the J gene lost 3 bases, with 11 bases spanning the gap. As DNA, the CDR3 is TGCGCCAGCAGTGAGTCGTGGGGGGGGTACTATGGCTACACCTTC. Translated, it gives CASSESWGGYYGYTF.

V is TRBV6-5 and J is TRBJ2-7; either TRBD1 or TRBD2 may supply D (6 bases each). Trimming removed 3 bases at V and 3 bases at J, with 15 bases between. CDR3 length: 15 amino acids. Germline lookup yields CDR1 MNHEY and CDR2 SVGAGI. The CDR3 spells CASSYREGGYYEQYF. Written as DNA, the CDR3 is TGTGCCAGCAGTTATAGAGAAGGGGGGTACTACGAGCAGTACTTC.

The chain employs TRBV7-2 and TRBJ1-1, with D unclear. Germline loops: CDR1 SGHTA, CDR2 FQGNSA. The CDR3 has 13 amino acids. Between the trimmed V and J ends, which lost 5 bases and 4 bases, there was a span of 11 bases. This CDR3 reads CASSPTLFTEAFF. The CDR3, as DNA: TGTGCCAGCAGCCCTACTCTCTTCACTGAAGCTTTCTTT.

This chain uses TRBV10-1 with TRBJ2-3, with D possibly being TRBD1 (6 bases). CDR1 is WNHNN, CDR2 SYGVQD, per germline (reference sequence). V was pared by 9 bases and J by 1 base, with 17 bases between. The CDR3 length is 15 residues. The CDR3 nucleotides are TGCGCCAGTGCCGATTCCAGGGGAGGCACAGATACGCAGTATTTT. Translated, it gives CASADSRGGTDTQYF.

V is TRBV11-2 and J is TRBJ1-2; 7 nucleotides line up with TRBD1. J gave up 3 bases and V 3 bases, and 7 bases lay outside the gene matches. CDR1 and CDR2 (germline): SGHAT, FQNNGV. The CDR3 has 15 amino acids. CDR3 sequence: CASSFGPQGDYGYTF. The CDR3, as DNA: TGTGCCAGCAGCTTCGGACCCCAGGGGGACTATGGCTACACCTTC.

This rearrangement joins TRBV6-6 to TRBJ1-1; maybe TRBD1 (6 bases). The CDR3 has 14 amino acids. The V and J ends lost 5 bases and 0 bases respectively, with 10 bases between them. The germline V gene has CDR1 MNHNY and CDR2 SVGAGI (reference sequence). CDR3 residues: CASSIGQLNTEAFF. The CDR3 nucleotides read TGTGCCAGCAGTATCGGACAGTTGAACACTGAAGCTTTCTTT.

This chain connects TRBV6-1 to TRBJ1-5, with D unclear. V was cut by 2 bases and J by 1 base, with 6 bases left in between. The CDR3 covers 14 residues. CDR1 is MNHNS and CDR2 is SASEGT in the germline V gene. CDR3 sequence (DNA): TGTGCCAGCAGTGAAACCTGGAGCAATCAGCCCCAGCATTTT. Translated: CASSETWSNQPQHF.

This chain joins TRBV27 and TRBJ1-2; 7 bases are shared with TRBD1. V shed 0 bases and J 5 bases; nucleotides not matched to a gene: 6. The CDR3 is 15 amino acids. The germline V gene has CDR1 MNHEY and CDR2 SMNVEV (reference sequence). The CDR3 bases are TGTGCCAGCAGTTTATCGAAGGGACAGTTATATGGCTACACCTTC. Translated, it gives CASSLSKGQLYGYTF.

V is TRBV4-1 and J is TRBJ2-7; D is ambiguous. CDR3 size: 14 residues. The V and J ends lost 0 bases and 3 bases respectively, with 9 bases between them. Germline assignment: CDR1 MGHRA and CDR2 YSYEKL. CDR3 coding DNA: TGCGCCAGCAGCCAAGATAGGGTGGTCTACGAGCAGTACTTC. Residues: CASSQDRVVYEQYF.

Notes on this clone: Other nucleotide sequences from this sample produce the same CDR3. This chain connects TRBV5-1 to TRBJ2-3; D unclear. Germline V gives CDR1 SGHRS, CDR2 YFSETQ. V lost 5 bases and J 2 bases, leaving 9 bases between the germline ends. The CDR3 has 13 amino acids. DNA of the CDR3: TGCGCCAGCAGTTTGTCGCCCACAGATACGCAGTATTTT. Residues: CASSLSPTDTQYF.

The V call is TRBV6-5, the J call TRBJ1-4; D is uncertain. Between the trimmed V and J ends, which lost 5 bases and 10 bases, there was a span of 11 bases. The CDR3 runs 12 residues. CDR1 and CDR2 (germline): MNHEY, SVGAGI. CDR3 DNA sequence: TGTGCCAGCAGTCGAATAATTGGAAAACTGTTTTTT. Translation: CASSRIIGKLFF.